A selection of T cell receptor beta chains follows, all from one sample in a study of beta chain features in type 1 diabetes. Sequencing was performed with immunoSEQ multiplex PCR; in TCRdb, only in-frame clones are kept and a portion is missing. The profile shows tens of thousands of clones, around 65% of them singletons. The source material was stem cell memory CD4+ T cells from blood. These receptors came from a woman aged 40 to 50 with type 1 diabetes. Each CDR3 is given with its conserved first and last residue. The D gene is left open where the match is weak. A clone size is listed for some rows: how often the clone was seen (once, few, many), or a class if it is expanded.

clone_size: NA; j_call: TRBJ1-1; v_call: TRBV11-1; d_call: NA; cdr3_length: 15; cdr3_aa: CASSLGKRANTEAFF; cdr3_nt: TGTGCCAGCAGCTTGGGTAAGCGGGCAAACACTGAAGCTTTCTTT
clone_size: NA; j_call: TRBJ1-5; v_call: TRBV7-8; d_call: TRBD1; cdr3_length: 17; cdr3_aa: CASSPHWGTGGNQPQHF; cdr3_nt: TGTGCCAGCAGCCCGCATTGGGGGACAGGGGGAAATCAGCCCCAGCATTTT
clone_size: NA; j_call: TRBJ2-5; v_call: TRBV6-1; d_call: TRBD1; cdr3_length: 14; cdr3_aa: CASSSGTGQETQYF; cdr3_nt: TGTGCCAGCAGCTCCGGGACAGGGCAAGAAACCCAGTACTTC
clone_size: NA; j_call: TRBJ2-3; v_call: TRBV4-3; d_call: NA; cdr3_length: 14; cdr3_aa: CASSPDTGLDTQYF; cdr3_nt: TGCGCCAGCAGCCCAGATACAGGCTTAGATACGCAGTATTTT
clone_size: NA; j_call: TRBJ2-1; v_call: TRBV7-2; d_call: NA; cdr3_length: 15; cdr3_aa: CASSRQVSSYNEQFF; cdr3_nt: TGCGCCAGCAGCCGACAGGTTAGCTCCTACAATGAGCAGTTCTTC
clone_size: NA; j_call: TRBJ2-1; v_call: TRBV5-1; d_call: TRBD2; cdr3_length: 15; cdr3_aa: CASSLGGSSYNEQFF; cdr3_nt: TGCGCCAGCAGCTTGGGCGGGAGCTCCTACAATGAGCAGTTCTTC
clone_size: NA; j_call: TRBJ1-2; v_call: TRBV5-1; d_call: NA; cdr3_length: 12; cdr3_aa: CASSFGGDGYTF; cdr3_nt: TGCGCCAGCAGCTTCGGGGGGGATGGCTACACCTTC
clone_size: few; j_call: TRBJ1-2; v_call: TRBV29-1; d_call: NA; cdr3_length: 13; cdr3_aa: CSVEPGYRDGYTF; cdr3_nt: TGCAGCGTTGAACCGGGGTATCGGGATGGCTACACCTTC
clone_size: NA; j_call: TRBJ2-1; v_call: TRBV14; d_call: NA; cdr3_length: 12; cdr3_aa: CASSPTGSEQFF; cdr3_nt: TGTGCCAGCAGCCCCACAGGCAGTGAGCAGTTCTTC
clone_size: NA; j_call: TRBJ2-7; v_call: TRBV28; d_call: TRBD1; cdr3_length: 16; cdr3_aa: CASRTAGQGAAYEQYF; cdr3_nt: TGTGCCAGCAGGACCGCGGGACAGGGGGCCGCTTACGAGCAGTACTTC
clone_size: NA; j_call: TRBJ2-1; v_call: TRBV9; d_call: TRBD2; cdr3_length: 19; cdr3_aa: CASSVDSASGPSSYNEQFF; cdr3_nt: TGTGCCAGCAGCGTAGACTCGGCTAGCGGGCCGAGCTCCTACAATGAGCAGTTCTTC
clone_size: NA; j_call: TRBJ1-1; v_call: TRBV19; d_call: NA; cdr3_length: 13; cdr3_aa: CASRYEGNSEAFF; cdr3_nt: TGTGCCAGTAGGTATGAGGGTAACTCTGAAGCTTTCTTT
clone_size: NA; j_call: TRBJ1-2; v_call: TRBV19; d_call: NA; cdr3_length: 13; cdr3_aa: CATALEAWYGYTF; cdr3_nt: TGTGCCACCGCCCTTGAGGCGTGGTATGGCTACACCTTC
clone_size: NA; j_call: TRBJ1-2; v_call: TRBV28; d_call: NA; cdr3_length: 14; cdr3_aa: CASSSGLPAHGYTF; cdr3_nt: TGTGCCAGCAGTTCCGGACTCCCGGCCCATGGCTACACCTTC
clone_size: NA; j_call: TRBJ2-5; v_call: TRBV29-1; d_call: NA; cdr3_length: 13; cdr3_aa: CSVDGRGQETQYF; cdr3_nt: TGCAGCGTTGACGGCAGGGGACAAGAGACCCAGTACTTC
clone_size: NA; j_call: TRBJ2-3; v_call: TRBV30; d_call: TRBD2; cdr3_length: 18; cdr3_aa: CAWSEVGGRVISTDTQYF; cdr3_nt: TGTGCCTGGAGTGAAGTCGGCGGGAGGGTCATTAGCACAGATACGCAGTATTTT
clone_size: NA; j_call: TRBJ2-5; v_call: TRBV5-4; d_call: NA; cdr3_length: 15; cdr3_aa: CASSLGGETQETQYF; cdr3_nt: TGTGCCAGCAGCTTGGGGGGGGAAACCCAAGAGACCCAGTACTTC
clone_size: NA; j_call: TRBJ2-2; v_call: TRBV4-3; d_call: NA; cdr3_length: 16; cdr3_aa: CASSQETISGTGELFF; cdr3_nt: TGCGCCAGCAGCCAAGAAACTATCTCGGGCACCGGGGAGCTGTTTTTT
clone_size: once; j_call: TRBJ2-7; v_call: TRBV7-2; d_call: TRBD2; cdr3_length: 17; cdr3_aa: CASSLMAASGSSYEQYF; cdr3_nt: TGTGCCAGCAGCTTAATGGCGGCTAGCGGGAGCTCCTACGAGCAGTACTTC
clone_size: NA; j_call: TRBJ2-3; v_call: TRBV4-1; d_call: TRBD1; cdr3_length: 15; cdr3_aa: CASSLEGQSTDTQYF; cdr3_nt: TGCGCCAGCAGCCTAGAGGGACAGAGCACAGATACGCAGTATTTT
clone_size: NA; j_call: TRBJ1-2; v_call: TRBV28; d_call: NA; cdr3_length: 13; cdr3_aa: CASSLSGSSGYTF; cdr3_nt: TGTGCCAGCAGTTTATCAGGGTCGAGTGGCTACACCTTC
clone_size: NA; j_call: TRBJ1-4; v_call: TRBV6-1; d_call: NA; cdr3_length: 13; cdr3_aa: CASSGVDREKLFF; cdr3_nt: TGTGCCAGCAGTGGAGTCGACAGGGAAAAACTGTTTTTT
clone_size: once; j_call: TRBJ2-1; v_call: TRBV5-1; d_call: TRBD2; cdr3_length: 14; cdr3_aa: CASSLPREVLEQFF; cdr3_nt: TGCGCCAGCAGCTTGCCGCGGGAGGTCCTTGAGCAGTTCTTC
clone_size: NA; j_call: TRBJ1-1; v_call: TRBV2; d_call: TRBD1; cdr3_length: 15; cdr3_aa: CASNHRDRGQVEAFF; cdr3_nt: TGTGCCAGCAATCACCGGGACAGGGGGCAAGTTGAAGCTTTCTTT
clone_size: few; j_call: TRBJ1-5; v_call: TRBV18; d_call: NA; cdr3_length: 15; cdr3_aa: CASSPTGNEDQPQHF; cdr3_nt: TGTGCCAGCTCACCAACGGGGAATGAGGATCAGCCCCAGCATTTT
clone_size: NA; j_call: TRBJ1-4; v_call: TRBV7-9; d_call: NA; cdr3_length: 15; cdr3_aa: CASSSRATTNEKLFF; cdr3_nt: TGTGCCAGCAGCTCCAGGGCGACAACTAATGAAAAACTGTTTTTT
clone_size: few; j_call: TRBJ2-1; v_call: TRBV7-2; d_call: NA; cdr3_length: 13; cdr3_aa: CASNSDFYNEQFF; cdr3_nt: TGTGCCAGCAACTCCGATTTTTACAATGAGCAGTTCTTC
clone_size: few; j_call: TRBJ2-7; v_call: TRBV27; d_call: NA; cdr3_length: 14; cdr3_aa: CASSPRGAAYEQYF; cdr3_nt: TGTGCCAGCAGCCCTCGTGGCGCGGCCTACGAGCAGTACTTC
clone_size: few; j_call: TRBJ2-3; v_call: TRBV7-8; d_call: NA; cdr3_length: 13; cdr3_aa: CASSLARDDTQYF; cdr3_nt: TGTGCCAGCAGCTTAGCGAGGGATGATACGCAGTATTTT
clone_size: NA; j_call: TRBJ1-2; v_call: TRBV4-1; d_call: NA; cdr3_length: 12; cdr3_aa: CASSQDRRGYTF; cdr3_nt: TGCGCCAGCAGCCAAGATCGGAGGGGCTACACCTTC
clone_size: few; j_call: TRBJ2-2; v_call: TRBV29-1; d_call: NA; cdr3_length: 12; cdr3_aa: CSGLPNTGELFF; cdr3_nt: TGCAGCGGACTACCGAACACCGGGGAGCTGTTTTTT
clone_size: NA; j_call: TRBJ1-2; v_call: TRBV7-2; d_call: NA; cdr3_length: 13; cdr3_aa: CASSLIGAQGYTF; cdr3_nt: TGTGCCAGCAGCTTGATAGGGGCCCAGGGCTACACCTTC
clone_size: NA; j_call: TRBJ1-5; v_call: TRBV4-1; d_call: NA; cdr3_length: 15; cdr3_aa: CASSQGRQGNQPQHF; cdr3_nt: TGCGCCAGCAGCCAAGGCCGTCAGGGCAATCAGCCCCAGCATTTT
clone_size: NA; j_call: TRBJ1-5; v_call: TRBV29-1; d_call: NA; cdr3_length: 15; cdr3_aa: CSVAGVGGLGQPQHF; cdr3_nt: TGCAGCGTGGCTGGGGTCGGGGGATTAGGTCAGCCCCAGCATTTT
clone_size: NA; j_call: TRBJ2-5; v_call: TRBV6-5; d_call: NA; cdr3_length: 14; cdr3_aa: CASSLTGSGETQYF; cdr3_nt: TGTGCCAGCAGCCTAACAGGGTCGGGAGAGACCCAGTACTTC
clone_size: NA; j_call: TRBJ1-1; v_call: TRBV19; d_call: NA; cdr3_length: 14; cdr3_aa: CASSLSSGRTEAFF; cdr3_nt: TGTGCCAGTAGTCTCTCTTCAGGGAGGACTGAAGCTTTCTTT
clone_size: few; j_call: TRBJ1-2; v_call: TRBV5-1; d_call: TRBD1; cdr3_length: 15; cdr3_aa: CASSLDAGGTGTYTF; cdr3_nt: TGCGCCAGCAGCTTGGATGCGGGGGGGACAGGCACCTACACCTTC
clone_size: NA; j_call: TRBJ2-7; v_call: TRBV25-1; d_call: TRBD2; cdr3_length: 13; cdr3_aa: CASSGTSPHEQYF; cdr3_nt: TGTGCCAGCAGTGGGACTAGCCCCCACGAGCAGTACTTC
clone_size: NA; j_call: TRBJ1-2; v_call: TRBV18; d_call: NA; cdr3_length: 15; cdr3_aa: CASSPDRLESGGYTF; cdr3_nt: TGTGCCAGCTCACCCGACAGGCTGGAGTCGGGAGGCTACACCTTC
clone_size: NA; j_call: TRBJ2-1; v_call: TRBV7-9; d_call: TRBD2; cdr3_length: 15; cdr3_aa: CASSSGLAGTNEQFF; cdr3_nt: TGTGCCAGCAGCTCCGGACTAGCGGGGACCAATGAGCAGTTCTTC
clone_size: few; j_call: TRBJ2-5; v_call: TRBV7-9; d_call: NA; cdr3_length: 12; cdr3_aa: CASSPPLETQYF; cdr3_nt: TGTGCCAGCAGCCCCCCGTTGGAGACCCAGTACTTC
clone_size: NA; j_call: TRBJ2-3; v_call: TRBV10-3; d_call: TRBD2; cdr3_length: 16; cdr3_aa: CAINPGSAGRTDTQYF; cdr3_nt: TGTGCCATCAACCCAGGTTCAGCGGGGCGCACAGATACGCAGTATTTT